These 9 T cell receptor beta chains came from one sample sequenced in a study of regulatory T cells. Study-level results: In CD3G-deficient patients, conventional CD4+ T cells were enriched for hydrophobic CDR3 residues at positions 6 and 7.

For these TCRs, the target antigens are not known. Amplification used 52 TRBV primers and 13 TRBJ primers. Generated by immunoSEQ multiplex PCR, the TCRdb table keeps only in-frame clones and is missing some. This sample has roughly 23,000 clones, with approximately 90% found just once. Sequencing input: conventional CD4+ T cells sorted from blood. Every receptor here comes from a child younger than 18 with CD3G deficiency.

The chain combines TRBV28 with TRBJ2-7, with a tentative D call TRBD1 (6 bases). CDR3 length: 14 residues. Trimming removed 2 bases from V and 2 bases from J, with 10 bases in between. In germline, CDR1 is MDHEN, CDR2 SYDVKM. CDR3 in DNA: TGTGCCAGCAGTTTAGGCAGGGGTACCTACGAGCAGTACTTC. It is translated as CASSLGRGTYEQYF.

The CDR3 DNA reads TGTGCCAGCAGCTTAGACCTTAGCGTGGATACGCAGTATTTT. Its translation: CASSLDLSVDTQYF. J is TRBJ2-3 and V is TRBV11-2, with a tentative D call TRBD2 (5 bases). The length of the CDR3 is 14 residues. CDR1 and CDR2 from the germline V gene are SGHAT and FQNNGV. V dropped 0 bases and J dropped 6 bases, with 10 bases sitting between them.

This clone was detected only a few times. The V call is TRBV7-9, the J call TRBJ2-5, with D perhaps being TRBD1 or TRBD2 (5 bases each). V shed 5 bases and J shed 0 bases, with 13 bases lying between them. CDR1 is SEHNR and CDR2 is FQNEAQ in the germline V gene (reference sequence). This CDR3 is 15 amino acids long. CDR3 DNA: TGTGCCAGCAGCCGAGACGGGACGTACCAAGAGACCCAGTACTTC. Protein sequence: CASSRDGTYQETQYF.

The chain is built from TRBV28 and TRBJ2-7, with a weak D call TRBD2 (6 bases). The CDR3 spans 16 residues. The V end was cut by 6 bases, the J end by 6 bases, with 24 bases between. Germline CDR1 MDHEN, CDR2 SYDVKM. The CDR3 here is CASSLTSGELRSEQYF. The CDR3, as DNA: TGTGCCAGCAGCCTGACCTCGGGGGAGTTAAGGAGCGAGCAGTACTTC.

The CDR3 reads CASSSGTSSYNEQFF. The CDR3 DNA reads TGTGCCAGCAGTTCCGGGACTAGCAGTTACAATGAGCAGTTCTTC. This rearrangement joins TRBV28 to TRBJ2-1; 9 positions agree with TRBD2. CDR3 length equals 15 residues. The germline V gene has CDR1 MDHEN and CDR2 SYDVKM. V lost 4 bases to trimming and J lost 4 bases; unmatched junction nucleotides: 5.

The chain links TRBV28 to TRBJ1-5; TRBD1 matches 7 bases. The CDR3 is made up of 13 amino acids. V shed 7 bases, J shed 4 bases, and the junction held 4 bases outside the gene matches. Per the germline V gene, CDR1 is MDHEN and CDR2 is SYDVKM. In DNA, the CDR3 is TGTGCCAGCACCAGGGGGTTTAATCAGCCCCAGCATTTT. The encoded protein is CASTRGFNQPQHF.

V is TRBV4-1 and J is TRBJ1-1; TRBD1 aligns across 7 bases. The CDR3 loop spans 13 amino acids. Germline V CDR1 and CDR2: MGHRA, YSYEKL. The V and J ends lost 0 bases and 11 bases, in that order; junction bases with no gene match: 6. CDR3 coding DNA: TGCGCCAGCAGCCAAGATCTCGGGACAGCGGCTTTCTTT. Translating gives CASSQDLGTAAFF.

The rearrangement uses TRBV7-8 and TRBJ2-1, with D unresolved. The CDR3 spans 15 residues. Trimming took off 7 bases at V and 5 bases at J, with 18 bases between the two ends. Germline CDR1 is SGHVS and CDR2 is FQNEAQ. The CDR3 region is CASTPTPRSNNEQFF. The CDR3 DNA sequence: TGTGCCAGCACCCCTACTCCGCGGAGTAACAATGAGCAGTTCTTC.

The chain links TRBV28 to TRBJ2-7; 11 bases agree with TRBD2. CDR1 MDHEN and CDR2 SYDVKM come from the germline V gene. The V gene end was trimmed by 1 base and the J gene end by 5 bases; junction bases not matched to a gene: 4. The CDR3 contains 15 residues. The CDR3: CASSLSSSGRNEQYF. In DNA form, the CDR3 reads TGTGCCAGCAGTTTATCGTCTAGCGGGAGGAACGAGCAGTACTTC.